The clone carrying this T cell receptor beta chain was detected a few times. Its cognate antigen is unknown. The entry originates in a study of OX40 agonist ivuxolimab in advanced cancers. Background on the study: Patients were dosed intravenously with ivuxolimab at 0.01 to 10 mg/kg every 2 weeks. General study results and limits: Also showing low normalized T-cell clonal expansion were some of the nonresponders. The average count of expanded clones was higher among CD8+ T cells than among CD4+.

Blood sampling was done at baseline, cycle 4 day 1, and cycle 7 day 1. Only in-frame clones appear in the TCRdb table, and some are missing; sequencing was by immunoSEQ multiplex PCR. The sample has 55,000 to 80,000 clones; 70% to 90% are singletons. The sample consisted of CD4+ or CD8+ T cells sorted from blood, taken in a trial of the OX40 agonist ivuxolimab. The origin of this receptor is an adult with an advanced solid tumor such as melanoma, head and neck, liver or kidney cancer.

CDR3 in amino acids: CASSEVPGQYF. As DNA, the CDR3 is TGTGCCAGCAGTGAGGTCCCGGGGCAGTACTTC. This rearrangement joins TRBV2 to TRBJ2-7; D gene unclear. The ends were cut back, 3 bases at V and 9 bases at J, with 9 bases in the middle. The length of the CDR3 is 11 residues. CDR1 SNHLY and CDR2 FYNNEI come from the germline V gene.